The 11 T cell receptor beta chains given below trace back to one sample, sequenced in a study of control samples from healthy donors and cancer patients. TCRdb's table, derived via immunoSEQ multiplex PCR, lists solely in-frame clones and lacks some. This repertoire shows around 100,000 clones, approximately 90% found once; its top ten account for more than 3.5%. What was sequenced was blood. The source of these receptors is a woman aged 18-29 years in good health.

The V gene is TRBV15, the J gene TRBJ1-3; D gene unclear. Germline values: CDR1 LNHNV, CDR2 YYDKDF (reference sequence). The CDR3 has 14 residues. Trimming removed 1 base at V and 1 base at J, with 5 bases between. This chain's CDR3 is CATSRVGSGNTIYF. CDR3 sequence (DNA): TGTGCCACCAGCAGAGTAGGGTCTGGAAACACCATATATTTT.

The sample holds one count of this clone. At the DNA level, this CDR3 is encoded by other sequences in the same sample as well. This chain uses TRBV6-5 with TRBJ1-5; D remains ambiguous. The V end lost 6 bases, the J end lost 4 bases, and 7 bases lay between the germline ends. Germline lookup yields CDR1 MNHEY and CDR2 SVGAGI. CDR3 length equals 12 residues. The chain's CDR3 is CASSPPNQPQHF. The CDR3 bases are TGTGCCAGCAGCCCACCAAATCAGCCCCAGCATTTT.

The chain combines TRBV3-1 (or the pseudogene TRBV3-2) with TRBJ2-1, with D perhaps matching TRBD2 (5 bases). V shed 0 bases and J shed 6 bases, with 9 bases lying between them. In germline, CDR1 is LGHDT, CDR2 YNNKEL (reference sequence). There are 14 residues in the CDR3. The CDR3, as DNA: TGTGCCAGCAGCCAAGAGGCGGGCAGCAATGAGCAGTTCTTC. It yields the protein CASSQEAGSNEQFF.

The rearrangement uses TRBV5-5 and TRBJ2-2; 9 bases match TRBD1. The CDR3 runs to 17 residues. Per the germline V gene, CDR1 is SGHKS and CDR2 is YYEKEE (reference sequence). The V gene end was trimmed by 4 bases and the J gene end by 0 bases; junction bases not matched to a gene: 7. The CDR3 protein is CASSIPGQGPNTGELFF. The DNA for the CDR3 is TGTGCCAGCAGCATACCGGGACAGGGACCGAACACCGGGGAGCTGTTTTTT.

In DNA form, the CDR3 reads TGTGCCAGCAGTGGGTCCGGGCACGATGAGCAGTTCTTC. Its translation is CASSGSGHDEQFF. V is TRBV6-4 and J is TRBJ2-1; D is ambiguous. The CDR3 consists of 13 residues. Deletions cut 4 bases from V and 8 bases from J, with 12 bases between. Germline CDR1 reads MRHNA; CDR2 reads SNTAGT.

The rearrangement joins TRBV14 to TRBJ1-3, with a possible D match to TRBD1 (5 bases). Germline V gene data show CDR1 as SGHDN and CDR2 as FVKESK. The CDR3 is made up of 17 amino acids. The ends were cut back, 1 base at V and 0 bases at J, with 13 bases in the middle. The CDR3 DNA sequence: TGTGCCAGCAGCCAAGGGGGACGGACAAGCTCTGGAAACACCATATATTTT. Encoded protein: CASSQGGRTSSGNTIYF.

The chain combines TRBV5-5 with TRBJ2-5, with D hard to call. Trimming cost V 0 bases and J 5 bases, with 17 bases left between them. The V gene's germline CDR1 is SGHKS and CDR2 YYEKEE (reference sequence). The CDR3 totals 16 residues. The chain's CDR3 is CASSLAFSASPETQYF. The CDR3 nucleotides read TGTGCCAGCAGCTTGGCCTTTTCGGCTAGTCCGGAGACCCAGTACTTC.

In its sample, this clone was seen once. The chain links TRBV9 to TRBJ1-6, with D perhaps TRBD1 (5 bases). CDR3 length equals 19 residues. Germline values: CDR1 SGDLS, CDR2 YYNGEE. Deletions cut 3 bases from V and 2 bases from J, with 21 bases between. The CDR3 sequence is CASSGPTPEQVAYNSPLHF. The CDR3 DNA reads TGTGCCAGCAGCGGGCCTACTCCTGAACAGGTTGCCTATAATTCACCCCTCCACTTT.

The V gene is TRBV7-9, the J gene TRBJ2-2; D is uncertain. V was pared by 0 bases and J by 1 base, with 6 bases between. Germline V CDR1 and CDR2: SEHNR, FQNEAQ (reference sequence). The CDR3 runs 15 residues. CDR3 residues: CASSLARQNTGELFF. The CDR3 nucleotides read TGTGCCAGCAGCTTAGCGCGTCAGAACACCGGGGAGCTGTTTTTT.

The CDR3 region has the DNA TGTGCCAGCAGCTTTAGCGGGGGGGCGGTGTACGAGCAGTACTTC. Its protein product is CASSFSGGAVYEQYF. The chain uses TRBV5-4 and TRBJ2-7; 11 bases map to TRBD2. Losses at the gene ends were 2 bases for V and 4 bases for J; bases not matched to a gene: 5. This CDR3 contains 15 residues. CDR1 SGHNT and CDR2 YYREEE come from the germline V gene (reference sequence).

The chain joins TRBV4-1 to TRBJ2-5; 11 positions agree with TRBD1. Germline values: CDR1 MGHRA, CDR2 YSYEKL. The CDR3 length is 18 residues. Trimming cost V 0 bases and J 5 bases; bases outside gene matches: 11. CDR3 residues: CASSQDSPGTGGRETQYF. CDR3 sequence (DNA): TGCGCCAGCAGCCAAGATTCACCTGGGACAGGGGGTAGGGAGACCCAGTACTTC.